The 12 T cell receptor beta chains below come from one sample, sequenced in a study of T cells in localized non-small cell lung cancer. This table comes from immunoSEQ multiplex PCR, and its TCRdb copy is limited to in-frame clones, with some not included. The sample includes about 25,000 clones, around 88% of them seen just once. Sequencing used peripheral blood, obtained before any cancer treatment. Receptors were obtained from a male donor at least 60 years old with stage II squamous cell lung carcinoma.

The chain has TRBV6-1 and TRBJ1-4; D is uncertain. This CDR3 comprises 12 residues. The germline V gene encodes CDR1 MNHNS and CDR2 SASEGT. V lost 7 bases and J lost 8, with 11 bases in between. The CDR3: CASTLDREKLFF. The CDR3 coding sequence is TGTGCCAGCACTTTAGATAGAGAAAAACTGTTTTTT.

The CDR3 sequence is CASSSLAVDLLPMNTEAFF. The CDR3 bases are TGTGCCAGTAGTTCGCTGGCGGTGGACCTCCTCCCCATGAACACTGAAGCTTTCTTT. The genes are TRBV19 and TRBJ1-1, with no clear D. Trimming pared 5 bases from V and 0 bases from J, leaving 25 bases between. This CDR3 region has 19 residues. Germline V gene lookup returns CDR1 LNHDA and CDR2 SQIVND (reference sequence).

This clone was picked up a small number of times. The rearrangement uses TRBV28 and TRBJ2-1, with unresolved D. CDR1 is MDHEN and CDR2 is SYDVKM in the germline V gene. The V gene lost 5 bases and the J gene lost 2 bases, with 1 base spanning the gap. The CDR3 has 11 amino acids. The CDR3 nucleotides read TGTGCCAGCAGTGCCTACAATGAGCAGTTCTTC. Its translation: CASSAYNEQFF.

The chain has TRBV9 and TRBJ1-2; D gene unclear. Germline CDR1 is SGDLS and CDR2 is YYNGEE. V lost 7 bases and J 2 bases, leaving 12 bases between the germline ends. This CDR3 contains 13 residues. The CDR3 DNA follows: TGTGCCAGCCGCGCCGGTTCCAACTATGGCTACACCTTC. This translates into CASRAGSNYGYTF.

This clone was counted only a few times. The chain employs TRBV11-1 and TRBJ2-5, with D perhaps given as TRBD1 or TRBD2 (5 bases each). CDR3 length: 12 amino acids. V lost 4 bases to trimming and J lost 7 bases, with 10 bases between them. CDR1 SGHAT and CDR2 FQDESV come from the germline V gene (reference sequence). CDR3 region: CASSSGPRTQYF. For the CDR3, the DNA is TGTGCCAGCAGCTCGGGACCCCGGACCCAGTACTTC.

The chain is built from TRBV30 and TRBJ2-2, with 15 bases identical to TRBD2. CDR1 is GTSNPN, CDR2 SVGIG, per germline (reference sequence). Trimming cost V 4 bases and J 6 bases; bases outside gene matches: 6. The CDR3 length is 16 residues. The DNA of the CDR3 is TGTGCCTGGAACGGACTAGCGGGAGGGAGGGCCGGGGAGCTGTTTTTT. Its translation: CAWNGLAGGRAGELFF.

The gene calls are TRBV27 and TRBJ2-7; D not resolved. Germline V gives CDR1 MNHEY, CDR2 SMNVEV (reference sequence). This CDR3 comprises 15 residues. V lost 1 base to trimming and J lost 0 bases, with 10 bases between them. CDR3 coding DNA: TGTGCCAGCAGTTTATACCCGGTCCCCTCCTACGAGCAGTACTTC. Amino acids: CASSLYPVPSYEQYF.

In this sample, this clone turned up once. The CDR3 sequence is CASSSGDGYNEQFF. CDR3 coding DNA: TGTGCCAGCAGTTCCGGAGACGGATACAATGAGCAGTTCTTC. The chain recombines TRBV27 with TRBJ2-1; D is unclear. Trimming pared 4 bases from V and 4 bases from J, leaving 11 bases between. From germline, CDR1 is MNHEY and CDR2 SMNVEV (reference sequence). This CDR3 has 14 residues.

This chain joins TRBV6-5 and TRBJ1-2, with TRBD1 matching 7 bases. V trimming: 6 bases; J trimming: 5 bases; junction bases outside the gene matches: 6. This CDR3 is built from 13 residues. Germline V gene sequence: CDR1 MNHEY, CDR2 SVGAGI. The CDR3 is CASRFRGGYGYTF. The CDR3, as DNA: TGTGCCAGCAGGTTCAGGGGGGGTTATGGCTACACCTTC.

V usage is TRBV11-2 and J usage is TRBJ1-3; maybe TRBD1 (6 bases). Trimming cost V 4 bases and J 1 base, with 8 bases left between them. Germline V gives CDR1 SGHAT, CDR2 FQNNGV. The CDR3 spans 14 residues. The CDR3 here is CASSSTGSGNTIYF. CDR3 DNA: TGTGCCAGCAGCTCTACAGGGTCTGGAAACACCATATATTTT.

The rearrangement joins TRBV30 to TRBJ2-2; the D is unclear. The CDR3 spans 11 residues. The germline V gene encodes CDR1 GTSNPN and CDR2 SVGIG (reference sequence). V lost 4 bases and J lost 2, with 2 bases in between. CDR3 nucleotides: TGTGCCTGGATTAACACCGGGGAGCTGTTTTTT. It codes for CAWINTGELFF.

This rearrangement joins TRBV5-1 to TRBJ1-2; D is unresolved. CDR1 and CDR2 (germline): SGHRS, YFSETQ. Trimming stripped 4 bases from V and 2 bases from J, with 9 bases between. The CDR3 sequence is 13 residues long. CDR3 sequence (DNA): TGCGCCAGCAGCCTCAGCCTAAACTATGGCTACACCTTC. As protein: CASSLSLNYGYTF.